This T cell receptor beta chain was sequenced for a study of blood T cell repertoires in COVID-19. Per the original methods: Reference gene primer amplification gave estimated nucleated cell counts. TCRdb keeps only in-frame clones here, not all; method: immunoSEQ multiplex PCR. V and J calls and clone size follow that table, whereas D and trimming were derived from the DNA. The data show about 240,000 clones, with about four fifths seen just once and 7.5% held by the top ten. The Seattle site enrolled patients during active infection and followed them longitudinally. Trimming at V came to 5 bases and at J to 0 bases, leaving 10 bases not matched to a gene. The CDR3 is 17 amino acids. Per germline, CDR1 MNHEY and CDR2 SMNVEV (reference sequence).

The chain is built from TRBV27 and TRBJ1-5; 7 positions agree with TRBD1. The sequenced sample consisted of peripheral blood. This receptor was obtained from an elderly woman with COVID-19, enrolled during active disease. CDR3 nucleotides: TGTGCCAGCAGTAGGGGCCAGGGGGGACCTAGCAATCAGCCCCAGCATTTT. As protein: CASSRGQGGPSNQPQHF.